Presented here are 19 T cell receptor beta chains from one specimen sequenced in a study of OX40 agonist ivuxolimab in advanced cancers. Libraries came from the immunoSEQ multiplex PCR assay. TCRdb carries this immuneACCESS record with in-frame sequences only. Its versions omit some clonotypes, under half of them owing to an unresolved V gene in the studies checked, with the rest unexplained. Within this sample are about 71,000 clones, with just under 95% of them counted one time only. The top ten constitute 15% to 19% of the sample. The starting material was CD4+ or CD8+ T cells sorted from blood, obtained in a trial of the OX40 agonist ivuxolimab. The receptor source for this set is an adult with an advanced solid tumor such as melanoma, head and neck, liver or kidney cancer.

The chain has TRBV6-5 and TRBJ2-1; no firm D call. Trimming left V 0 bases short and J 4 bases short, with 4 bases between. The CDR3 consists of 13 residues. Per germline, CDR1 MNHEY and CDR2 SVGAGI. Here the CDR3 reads CASSYSQYNEQFF. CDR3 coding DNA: TGTGCCAGCAGTTACTCACAGTACAATGAGCAGTTCTTC.

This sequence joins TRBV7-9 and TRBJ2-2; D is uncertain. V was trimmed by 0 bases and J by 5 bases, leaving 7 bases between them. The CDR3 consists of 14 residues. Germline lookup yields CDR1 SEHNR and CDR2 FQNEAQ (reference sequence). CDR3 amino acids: CASSLAWATGELFF. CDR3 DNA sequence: TGTGCCAGCAGCTTAGCGTGGGCTACCGGGGAGCTGTTTTTT.

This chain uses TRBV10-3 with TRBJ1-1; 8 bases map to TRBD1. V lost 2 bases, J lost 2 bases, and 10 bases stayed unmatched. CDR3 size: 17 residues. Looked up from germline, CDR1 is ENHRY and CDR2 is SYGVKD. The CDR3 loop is CAISEVAGGVGNTEAFF. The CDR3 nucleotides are TGTGCCATCAGTGAGGTGGCAGGGGGCGTCGGAAACACTGAAGCTTTCTTT.

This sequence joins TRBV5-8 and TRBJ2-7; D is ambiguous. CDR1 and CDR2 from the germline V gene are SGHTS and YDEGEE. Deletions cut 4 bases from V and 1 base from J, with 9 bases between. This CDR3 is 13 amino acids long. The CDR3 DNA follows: TGTGCCAGCAGCGTCGTGTCTTCCTACGAGCAGTACTTC. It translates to CASSVVSSYEQYF.

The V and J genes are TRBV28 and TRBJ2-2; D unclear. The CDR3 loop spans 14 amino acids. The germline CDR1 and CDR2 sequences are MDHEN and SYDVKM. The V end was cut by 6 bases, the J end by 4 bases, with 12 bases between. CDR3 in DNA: TGTGCCAGCAGCCCTTCTACGCCCACCGGGGAGCTGTTTTTT. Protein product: CASSPSTPTGELFF.

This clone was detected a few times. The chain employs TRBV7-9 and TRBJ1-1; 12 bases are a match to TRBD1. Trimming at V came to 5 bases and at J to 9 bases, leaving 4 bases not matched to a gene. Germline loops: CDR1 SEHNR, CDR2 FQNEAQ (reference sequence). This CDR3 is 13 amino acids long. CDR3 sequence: CASSPRDRGQAFF. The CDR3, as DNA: TGTGCCAGCAGCCCTCGGGACAGGGGGCAAGCTTTCTTT.

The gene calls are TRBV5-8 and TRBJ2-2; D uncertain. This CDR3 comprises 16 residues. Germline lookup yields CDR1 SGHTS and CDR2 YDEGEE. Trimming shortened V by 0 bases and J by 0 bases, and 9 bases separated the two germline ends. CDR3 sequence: CASSLAVVPNTGELFF. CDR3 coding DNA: TGTGCCAGCAGCTTGGCCGTGGTCCCGAACACCGGGGAGCTGTTTTTT.

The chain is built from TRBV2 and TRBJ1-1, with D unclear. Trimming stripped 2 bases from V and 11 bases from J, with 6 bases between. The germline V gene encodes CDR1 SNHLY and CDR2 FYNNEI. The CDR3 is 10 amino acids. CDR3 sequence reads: CASSENVAFF. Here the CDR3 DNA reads TGTGCCAGCAGTGAAAACGTCGCTTTCTTT.

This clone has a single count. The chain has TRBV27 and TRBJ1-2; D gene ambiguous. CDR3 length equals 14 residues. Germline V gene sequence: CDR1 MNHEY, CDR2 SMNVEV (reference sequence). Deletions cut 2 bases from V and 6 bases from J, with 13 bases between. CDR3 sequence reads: CASSLLGAPDGYTF. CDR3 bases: TGTGCCAGCAGTTTACTGGGTGCCCCGGATGGCTACACCTTC.

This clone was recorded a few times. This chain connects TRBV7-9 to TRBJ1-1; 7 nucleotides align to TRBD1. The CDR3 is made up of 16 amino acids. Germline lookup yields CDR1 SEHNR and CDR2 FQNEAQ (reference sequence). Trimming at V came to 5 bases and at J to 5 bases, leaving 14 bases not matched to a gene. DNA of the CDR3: TGTGCCAGCAGCCCATCGACAGGGCCAGGTGATACTGAAGCTTTCTTT. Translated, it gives CASSPSTGPGDTEAFF.

In DNA form, the CDR3 reads TGTGCCTCGAACAGGGGTACTGAAGCTTTCTTT. Translation: CASNRGTEAFF. V usage is TRBV25-1 and J usage is TRBJ1-1; 7 bases match TRBD1. The germline CDR1 and CDR2 sequences are MGHDK and SYGVNS. V trimming: 11 bases; J trimming: 5 bases; junction bases outside the gene matches: 5. The CDR3 is 11 residues long.

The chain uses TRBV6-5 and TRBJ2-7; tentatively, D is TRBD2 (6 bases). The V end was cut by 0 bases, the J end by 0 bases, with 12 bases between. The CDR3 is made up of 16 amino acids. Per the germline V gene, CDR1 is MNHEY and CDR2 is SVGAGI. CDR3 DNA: TGTGCCAGCAGTTACTCGTGGGAGGCACTCTCCTACGAGCAGTACTTC. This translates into CASSYSWEALSYEQYF.

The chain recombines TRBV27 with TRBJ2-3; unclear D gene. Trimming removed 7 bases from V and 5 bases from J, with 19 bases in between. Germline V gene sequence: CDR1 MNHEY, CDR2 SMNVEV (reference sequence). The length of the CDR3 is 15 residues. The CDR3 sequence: CASTTNGWAGDTQYF. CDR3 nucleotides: TGTGCCAGCACTACGAATGGGTGGGCAGGAGATACGCAGTATTTT.

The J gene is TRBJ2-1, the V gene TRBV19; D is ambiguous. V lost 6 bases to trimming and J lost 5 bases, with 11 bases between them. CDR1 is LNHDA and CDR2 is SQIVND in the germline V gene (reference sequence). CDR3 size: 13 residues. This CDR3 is CASSASPDNEQFF. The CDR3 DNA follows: TGTGCCAGTAGCGCGTCCCCGGACAATGAGCAGTTCTTC. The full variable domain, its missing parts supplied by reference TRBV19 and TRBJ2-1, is DGGITQSPKYLFRKEGQNVTLSCEQNLNHDAMYWYRQDPGQGLRLIYYSQIVNDFQKGDIAEGYSVSREKKESFPLTVTSAQKNPTAFYLCASSASPDNEQFFGPGTRLTVL.

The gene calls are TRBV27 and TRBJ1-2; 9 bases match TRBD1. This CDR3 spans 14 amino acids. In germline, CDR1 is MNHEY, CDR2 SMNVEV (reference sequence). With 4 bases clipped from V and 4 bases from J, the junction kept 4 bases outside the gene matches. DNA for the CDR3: TGTGCCAGCAGTTGGGGACAGGGTAGCTATGGCTACACCTTC. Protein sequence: CASSWGQGSYGYTF.

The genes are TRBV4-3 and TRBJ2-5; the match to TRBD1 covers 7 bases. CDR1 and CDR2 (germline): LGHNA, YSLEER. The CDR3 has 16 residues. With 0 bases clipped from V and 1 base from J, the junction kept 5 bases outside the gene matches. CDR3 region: CASSQEETGPQETQYF. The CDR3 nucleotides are TGCGCCAGCAGCCAAGAAGAGACAGGGCCCCAAGAGACCCAGTACTTC.

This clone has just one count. The CDR3 loop reads CASSHIKLAGEGEQFF. The CDR3 DNA reads TGCGCCAGCAGTCACATAAAACTAGCGGGAGAGGGCGAGCAGTTCTTC. The gene calls are TRBV23-1 and TRBJ2-1, with 11 bases identical to TRBD2. TRBV23-1 is recorded as an ORF, its role being uncertain. The CDR3 totals 16 residues. V shed 3 bases, J shed 10 bases, and the junction held 11 bases outside the gene matches.

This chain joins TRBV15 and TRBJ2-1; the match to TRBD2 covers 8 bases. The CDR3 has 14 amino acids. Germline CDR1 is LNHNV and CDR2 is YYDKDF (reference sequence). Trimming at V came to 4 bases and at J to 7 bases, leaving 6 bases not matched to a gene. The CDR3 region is CATSKAGEGNEQFF. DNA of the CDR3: TGTGCCACCAGCAAAGCGGGAGAAGGAAATGAGCAGTTCTTC.

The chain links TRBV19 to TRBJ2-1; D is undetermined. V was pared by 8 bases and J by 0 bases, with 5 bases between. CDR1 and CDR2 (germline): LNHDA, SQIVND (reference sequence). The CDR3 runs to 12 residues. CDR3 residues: CASGDSYNEQFF. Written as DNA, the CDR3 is TGTGCCAGTGGAGACTCCTACAATGAGCAGTTCTTC.